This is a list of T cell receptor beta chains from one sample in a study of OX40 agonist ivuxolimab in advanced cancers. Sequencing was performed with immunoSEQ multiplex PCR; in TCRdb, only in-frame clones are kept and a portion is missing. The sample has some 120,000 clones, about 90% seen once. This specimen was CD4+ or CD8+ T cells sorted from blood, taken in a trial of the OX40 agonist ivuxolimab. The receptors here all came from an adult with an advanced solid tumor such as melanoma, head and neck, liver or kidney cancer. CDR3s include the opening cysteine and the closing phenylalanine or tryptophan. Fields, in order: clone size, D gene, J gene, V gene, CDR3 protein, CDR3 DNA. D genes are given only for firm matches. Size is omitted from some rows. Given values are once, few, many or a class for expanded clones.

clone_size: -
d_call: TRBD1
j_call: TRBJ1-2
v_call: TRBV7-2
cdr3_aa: CASSLGTGGRYTF
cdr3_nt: TGTGCCAGCAGCTTAGGGACAGGGGGCCGCTACACCTTC

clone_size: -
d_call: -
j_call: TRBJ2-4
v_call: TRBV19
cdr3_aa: CASSRGAFAKNIQYF
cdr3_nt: TGTGCCAGCTCCCGGGGGGCGTTTGCCAAAAACATTCAGTACTTC

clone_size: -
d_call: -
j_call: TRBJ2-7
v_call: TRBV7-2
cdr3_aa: CASSLAYGTNYEQYF
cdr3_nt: TGTGCCAGCAGCTTAGCTTATGGGACAAATTACGAGCAGTACTTC

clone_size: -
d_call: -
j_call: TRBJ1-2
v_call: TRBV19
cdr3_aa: CASRRADVYGYTF
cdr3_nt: TGTGCCAGTAGAAGGGCTGATGTCTATGGCTACACCTTC

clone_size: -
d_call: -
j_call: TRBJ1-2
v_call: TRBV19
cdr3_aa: CASSPLSRSSYGYTF
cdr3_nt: TGTGCCAGTAGTCCTTTATCCCGATCAAGCTATGGCTACACCTTC

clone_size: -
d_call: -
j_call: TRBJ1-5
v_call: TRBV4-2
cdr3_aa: CASSQDGGQPQHF
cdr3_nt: TGTGCCAGCAGCCAAGATGGGGGTCAGCCCCAGCATTTT

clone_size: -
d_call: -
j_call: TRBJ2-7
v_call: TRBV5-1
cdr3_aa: CASRQGPYEQYF
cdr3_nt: TGCGCCAGCAGGCAGGGCCCCTACGAGCAGTACTTC

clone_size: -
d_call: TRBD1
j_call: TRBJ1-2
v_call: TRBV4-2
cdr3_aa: CASSLRTGANYGYTF
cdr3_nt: TGTGCCAGCAGCCTTCGGACAGGGGCTAACTATGGCTACACCTTC

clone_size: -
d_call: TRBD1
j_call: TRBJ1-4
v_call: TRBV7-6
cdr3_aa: CASSLAWGQGDEKLFF
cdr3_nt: TGTGCCAGCAGCTTAGCGTGGGGACAGGGGGATGAAAAACTGTTTTTT

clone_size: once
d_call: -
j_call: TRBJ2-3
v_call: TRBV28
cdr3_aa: CASSLGGGVHTDTQYF
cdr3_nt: TGTGCCAGCAGTTTAGGGGGTGGTGTACACACAGATACGCAGTATTTT